Presented here are 14 T cell receptor beta chains from one specimen sequenced in a study of Ad26.COV2.S vaccination and SARS-CoV-2 variants. The treatment: roughly 20 received Ad26.COV2.S at low or high dose, single or two shots; 5 received placebo; per-sample allocation not given. Day 63 following the first vaccine or placebo injection was when the samples were taken. The repertoire was sequenced with immunoSEQ multiplex PCR; TCRdb's copy has only in-frame clones and lacks some. This sample has 250,000 or so clones, with approximately 90% found just once. This sample comprised peripheral blood, obtained in a trial of Ad26.COV2.S vaccine versus placebo. These receptors all come from a person between 18 and 59 years old who received the Ad26.COV2.S COVID-19 vaccine or a placebo.

The V gene is TRBV7-2, the J gene TRBJ2-6; D possibly corresponds to TRBD1 (5 bases). CDR1 is SGHTA and CDR2 is FQGNSA in the germline V gene. The CDR3 spans 18 residues. V was pared by 2 bases and J by 0 bases, with 14 bases between. The CDR3 loop reads CASSLRGQPGSGANVLTF. The CDR3 DNA reads as TGTGCCAGCAGCTTAAGGGGCCAGCCGGGCTCTGGGGCCAACGTCCTGACTTTC.

This chain links TRBV6-5 with TRBJ1-2; tentatively, D is TRBD1 (6 bases). Trimming pared 6 bases from V and 4 bases from J, leaving 12 bases between. This CDR3 has 13 amino acids. CDR1 and CDR2 (germline): MNHEY, SVGAGI. CDR3 in DNA: TGTGCCAGCAGCTCCCAGGGGCTCTATGGCTACACCTTC. This sequence encodes CASSSQGLYGYTF.

V gene TRBV18 combines with J gene TRBJ2-2; 7 bases are shared with TRBD1. The length of the CDR3 is 15 residues. The V gene's germline CDR1 is KGHSH and CDR2 LQKENI. Germline trimming cut 1 base from V and 4 bases from J; bases unmatched to any gene: 3. In DNA form, the CDR3 reads TGTGCCAGCTCACCACGCAGGGGGATCACCGGGGAGCTGTTTTTT. Encoded protein: CASSPRRGITGELFF.

This chain connects TRBV30 to TRBJ2-3; 7 nucleotides match TRBD2. The CDR3 contains 15 residues. The trim removed 2 bases at V and 5 bases at J, leaving 10 bases unmatched. Germline V lookup: CDR1 GTSNPN, CDR2 SVGIG (reference sequence). CDR3 coding DNA: TGTGCCTGGAGTCACTTTGGTGGGGGGGGAGATACGCAGTATTTT. This encodes CAWSHFGGGGDTQYF.

The chain links TRBV9 to TRBJ1-2; 10 bases fit TRBD1. This CDR3 comprises 14 residues. Germline V lookup: CDR1 SGDLS, CDR2 YYNGEE. Losses at the gene ends were 4 bases for V and 8 bases for J; bases not matched to a gene: 8. CDR3 DNA sequence: TGTGCCAGCAGCTCCGGGACAGGGGCGCGGGGCTACACCTTC. It translates to CASSSGTGARGYTF.

J is TRBJ1-2 and V is TRBV7-9; the match to TRBD1 covers 7 bases. The V and J ends lost 1 base and 4 bases, in that order; junction bases with no gene match: 3. This CDR3 region has 14 residues. Germline loops: CDR1 SEHNR, CDR2 FQNEAQ (reference sequence). CDR3 in DNA: TGTGCCAGCAGCTTAGGACAGGGACCCTATGGCTACACCTTC. It codes for CASSLGQGPYGYTF.

The chain links TRBV6-5 to TRBJ2-1; D is uncertain. V gave up 0 bases and J gave up 6 bases, with 12 bases separating them. The CDR3 contains 15 residues. Looked up from germline, CDR1 is MNHEY and CDR2 is SVGAGI. CDR3 sequence reads: CASSYSLIFTNEQFF. DNA of the CDR3: TGTGCCAGCAGTTACTCCCTTATATTTACCAATGAGCAGTTCTTC.

The chain uses TRBV27 and TRBJ1-2, with 7 bases that match TRBD1. CDR1 and CDR2 (germline): MNHEY, SMNVEV (reference sequence). J lost 8 bases, V lost 3 bases, and 6 bases had no gene match. This CDR3 is built from 13 residues. CDR3 in amino acids: CASSFSSGGGYTF. The CDR3 nucleotides are TGTGCCAGCAGTTTTTCCTCAGGGGGAGGCTACACCTTC.

The chain couples TRBV27 to TRBJ1-5; TRBD1 is a possible D gene (6 bases). Germline CDR1 reads MNHEY; CDR2 reads SMNVEV (reference sequence). V lost 0 bases and J lost 4, with 10 bases in between. The CDR3 extends over 15 amino acids. CDR3 sequence reads: CASSLSGGSNQPQHF. Here the CDR3 DNA reads TGTGCCAGCAGTTTATCAGGGGGGTCTAATCAGCCCCAGCATTTT.

This clone showed up just a few times. The chain joins TRBV3-1 (or the pseudogene TRBV3-2) to TRBJ1-6; maybe TRBD1 (5 bases). Germline assignment: CDR1 LGHDT and CDR2 YNNKEL (reference sequence). This CDR3 has 13 amino acids. Trimming removed 4 bases from V and 6 bases from J, with 7 bases in between. The DNA for the CDR3 is TGTGCCAGCAGCCCGGACACTAATTCACCCCTCCACTTT. It specifies CASSPDTNSPLHF.

DNA of the CDR3: TGTGCCAGCAGCCTTTCTAGCGGTCTTATCACAGATACGCAGTATTTT. This codes for CASSLSSGLITDTQYF. The chain is built from TRBV3-1 (or the pseudogene TRBV3-2) and TRBJ2-3; TRBD2 aligns across 7 bases. J gave up 2 bases and V 4 bases, and 9 bases lay outside the gene matches. Germline CDR1 LGHDT, CDR2 YNNKEL (reference sequence). The CDR3 is made up of 16 amino acids.

The rearrangement uses TRBV29-1 and TRBJ1-5; no clear D gene. The CDR3 totals 13 residues. Trimming took off 4 bases at V and 0 bases at J, with 7 bases between the two ends. Germline assignment: CDR1 SQVTM and CDR2 ANQGSEA. The CDR3 reads CSVVWGSNQPQHF. The DNA of the CDR3 is TGCAGCGTTGTATGGGGTAGCAATCAGCCCCAGCATTTT.

This chain connects TRBV4-1 to TRBJ1-5; 7 bases are shared with TRBD1. The CDR3 has 15 amino acids. CDR1 MGHRA and CDR2 YSYEKL come from the germline V gene. After removal of 3 bases from V and 2 bases from J, the junction contained 4 bases not matched to a gene. CDR3 DNA: TGCGCCAGCAGCCATCTCGGACAGGGCAATCAGCCCCAGCATTTT. This codes for CASSHLGQGNQPQHF.

V usage is TRBV29-1 and J usage is TRBJ2-5, with 12 bases that match TRBD2. Germline values: CDR1 SQVTM, CDR2 ANQGSEA. With 2 bases clipped from V and 4 bases from J, the junction kept 2 bases outside the gene matches. CDR3 length: 14 amino acids. The CDR3 region is CSVELAGGRETQYF. In nucleotides, the CDR3 is TGCAGCGTTGAACTAGCGGGAGGGCGAGAGACCCAGTACTTC.